This T cell receptor (beta chain) was sequenced for a study of early T cells in non-severe SARS-CoV-2 infection. Study-level background: Sequenced material consisted of bulk RNA (from unsorted whole blood), and chains were unpaired.

Attached unique molecular identifiers marked individual cDNA molecules. In TCRdb, the 5' RACE reads were re-called with MiXCR into one record per CDR3 protein. Of 50,000 to 65,000 distinct CDR3 sequences in the sample, roughly 13% were seen once. Study outcomes and limitations: VDJdb matching favored anti-spike CD8 responses, missing private and CD4 specificities.

CDR3 length: 12 residues. The ends were cut back, 6 bases at V and 3 bases at J, with 8 bases in the middle. Germline lookup yields CDR1 LGHNT and CDR2 FRNRAP. A remark on this clonotype: Its specificity is unknown.

V is TRBV12-5 and J is TRBJ1-1; D ambiguous. The clonotype comes from an adult who was a healthcare worker with PCR-confirmed SARS-CoV-2 infection or an uninfected control (not recorded which). Material: whole blood. CDR3 loop: CASGLPDTEAFF. The CDR3 nucleotides are TGTGCTAGTGGCCTTCCTGACACTGAAGCTTTCTTT.